Following are 5 T cell receptor beta chains from one sample sequenced in a study of blood T cells in healthy people across ages. Together with a sample-barcoded 5' primer, a J-beta primer mix was included in a second PCR lasting about 7 to 11 cycles. TCRdb re-called the 5' RACE reads through MiXCR, storing one row per CDR3 protein. The data hold over 700,000 distinct CDR3 sequences, with about 48% observed a single time. Sequencing was performed on blood. The source is a man older than 75 in good health.

J is TRBJ2-4 and V is TRBV7-2; 7 positions agree with TRBD2. The CDR3 is 16 residues long. V lost 0 bases to trimming and J lost 13 bases; unmatched junction nucleotides: 15. The germline V gene encodes CDR1 SGHTA and CDR2 FQGNSA. In DNA form, the CDR3 reads TGTGCCAGCAGCTTAGCAGGAGCGGGAATGGGGGAGGCCCAGTACTTC. Translating gives CASSLAGAGMGEAQYF.

The table lists this clonotype with a count of one. The CDR3 region is CASSLGTSGQYF. The CDR3 DNA follows: TGTGCCAGCAGTTTAGGGACTAGCGGGCAGTATTTT. The rearrangement links TRBV12-3 or TRBV12-4 to TRBJ2-3; 10 nucleotides agree with TRBD2. The CDR3 extends over 12 amino acids. J gave up 11 bases and V 1 base, and 0 bases lay outside the gene matches.

The rearrangement links TRBV2 to TRBJ2-3; 7 bases are shared with TRBD1. This CDR3 has 15 amino acids. V was pared by 2 bases and J by 14 bases, with 16 bases of the junction left unmatched. CDR1 and CDR2 from the germline V gene are SNHLY and FYNNEI. CDR3 region: CASSESGTVPRYAYF. The DNA of the CDR3 is TGTGCCAGCAGTGAATCCGGGACAGTCCCCAGATACGCGTATTTT.

In its sample, this clonotype was seen a few times. The rearrangement joins TRBV9 to TRBJ2-6, with D maybe TRBD1 (5 bases). From germline, CDR1 is SGDLS and CDR2 YYNGEE. This CDR3 has 16 amino acids. V lost 1 base and J lost 3, with 11 bases in between. The CDR3 is CASSVFTGDGANVLTF. For the CDR3, the DNA is TGTGCCAGCAGCGTATTCACAGGTGATGGGGCCAACGTCCTGACTTTC.

This clonotype was counted once. The gene calls are TRBV6-2 or TRBV6-3 and TRBJ2-5, with 7 positions matching TRBD2. The CDR3 length is 14 residues. The germline V gene has CDR1 MNHEY and CDR2 SVGEGT. J lost 3 bases, V lost 7 bases, and 8 bases had no gene match. Here the CDR3 reads CASNPWGREETQYF. The CDR3 nucleotides read TGTGCCAGCAATCCCTGGGGGAGGGAAGAGACCCAGTACTTC.